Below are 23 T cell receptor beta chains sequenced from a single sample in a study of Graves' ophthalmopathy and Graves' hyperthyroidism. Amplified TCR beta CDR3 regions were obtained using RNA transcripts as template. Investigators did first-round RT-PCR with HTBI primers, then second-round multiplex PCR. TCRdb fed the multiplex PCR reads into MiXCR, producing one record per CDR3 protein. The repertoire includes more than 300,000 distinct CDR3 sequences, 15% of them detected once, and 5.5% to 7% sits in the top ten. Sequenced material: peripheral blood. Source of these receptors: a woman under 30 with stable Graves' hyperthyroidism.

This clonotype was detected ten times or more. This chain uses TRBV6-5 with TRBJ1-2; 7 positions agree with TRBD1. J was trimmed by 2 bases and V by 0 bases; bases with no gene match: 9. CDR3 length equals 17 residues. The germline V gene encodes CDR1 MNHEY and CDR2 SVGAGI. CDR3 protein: CASSYSTVQGPNYGYTF. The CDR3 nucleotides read TGTGCCAGCAGTTACTCGACAGTACAGGGGCCCAACTATGGCTACACCTTC.

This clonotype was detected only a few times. The CDR3 loop is CASSLAAAQGDSPLHF. The CDR3 nucleotides read TGTGCCAGCAGCTTAGCGGCAGCCCAGGGGGATTCACCCCTCCACTTT. The V and J genes are TRBV7-9 and TRBJ1-6, with 7 bases identical to TRBD1. The CDR3 runs 16 residues. Germline V gene sequence: CDR1 SEHNR, CDR2 FQNEAQ (reference sequence). Trimming removed 0 bases from V and 8 bases from J; junction bases left unmatched: 7.

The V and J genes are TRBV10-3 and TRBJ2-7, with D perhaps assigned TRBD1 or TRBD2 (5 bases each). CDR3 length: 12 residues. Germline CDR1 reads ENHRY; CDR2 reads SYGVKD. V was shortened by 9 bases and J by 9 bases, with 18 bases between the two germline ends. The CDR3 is CAITADRGGQYF. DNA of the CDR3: TGTGCCATTACCGCGGACCGTGGGGGGCAGTACTTC.

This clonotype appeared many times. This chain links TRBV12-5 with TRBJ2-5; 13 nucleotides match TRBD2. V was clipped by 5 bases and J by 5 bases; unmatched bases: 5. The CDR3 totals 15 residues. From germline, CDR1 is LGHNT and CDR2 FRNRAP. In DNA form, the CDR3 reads TGTGCTAGTGGTACCGGGACTAGCGGGGCGGAGACCCAGTACTTC. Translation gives CASGTGTSGAETQYF.

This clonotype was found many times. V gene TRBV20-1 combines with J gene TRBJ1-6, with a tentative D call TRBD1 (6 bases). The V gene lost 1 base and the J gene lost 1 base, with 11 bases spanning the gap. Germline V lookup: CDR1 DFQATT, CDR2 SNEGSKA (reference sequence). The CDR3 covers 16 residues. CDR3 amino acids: CSARGKGGSYNSPLHF. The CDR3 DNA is TGCAGTGCTAGAGGGAAGGGGGGATCCTATAATTCACCCCTCCACTTT.

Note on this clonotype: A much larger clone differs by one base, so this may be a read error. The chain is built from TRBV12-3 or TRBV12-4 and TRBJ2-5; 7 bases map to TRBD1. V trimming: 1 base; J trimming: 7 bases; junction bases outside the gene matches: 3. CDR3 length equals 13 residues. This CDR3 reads CASSLESGGTQYF. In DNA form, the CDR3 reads TGTGCCAGCAGTTTAGAGTCAGGGGGGACCCAGTACTTC.

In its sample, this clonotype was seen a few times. The CDR3 DNA reads TGTGCCAGCAGCTTCACCCTGGACGGGGGCTACACCTTC. Its protein product is CASSFTLDGGYTF. The gene calls are TRBV7-9 and TRBJ1-2; D is ambiguous. Germline CDR1 SEHNR, CDR2 FQNEAQ (reference sequence). V was pared by 3 bases and J by 8 bases, with 13 bases between. CDR3 length: 13 amino acids.

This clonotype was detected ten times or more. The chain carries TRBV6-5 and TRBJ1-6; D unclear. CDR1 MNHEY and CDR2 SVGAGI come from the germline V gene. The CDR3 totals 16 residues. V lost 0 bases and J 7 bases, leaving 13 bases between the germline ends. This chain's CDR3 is CASSYSGRAWNSPLHF. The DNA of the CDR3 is TGTGCCAGCAGTTACTCTGGCCGAGCTTGGAATTCACCCCTCCACTTT.

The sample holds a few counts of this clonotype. CDR3 DNA sequence: TGTGCCAGTAGTCCCCGTCAGGGCTTAGAGCCCCAGCATTTT. Translated: CASSPRQGLEPQHF. The chain links TRBV19 to TRBJ1-5; TRBD1 is a possible D gene (5 bases). Per germline, CDR1 LNHDA and CDR2 SQIVND (reference sequence). V lost 5 bases and J 8 bases, leaving 16 bases between the germline ends. CDR3 length equals 14 residues.

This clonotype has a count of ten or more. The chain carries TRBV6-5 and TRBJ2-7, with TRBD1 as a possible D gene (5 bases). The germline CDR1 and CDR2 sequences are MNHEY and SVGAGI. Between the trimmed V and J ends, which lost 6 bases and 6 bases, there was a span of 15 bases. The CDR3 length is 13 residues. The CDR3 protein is CASSKFWGSEQYF. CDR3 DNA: TGTGCCAGCAGCAAATTCTGGGGCAGCGAGCAGTACTTC.

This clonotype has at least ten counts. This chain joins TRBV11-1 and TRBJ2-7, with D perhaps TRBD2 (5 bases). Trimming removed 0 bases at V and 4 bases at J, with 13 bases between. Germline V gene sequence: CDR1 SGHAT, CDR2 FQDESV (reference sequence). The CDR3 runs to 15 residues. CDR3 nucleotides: TGTGCCAGCAGCTTAGCGGGAAGAGGGCTATACGAGCAGTACTTC. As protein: CASSLAGRGLYEQYF.

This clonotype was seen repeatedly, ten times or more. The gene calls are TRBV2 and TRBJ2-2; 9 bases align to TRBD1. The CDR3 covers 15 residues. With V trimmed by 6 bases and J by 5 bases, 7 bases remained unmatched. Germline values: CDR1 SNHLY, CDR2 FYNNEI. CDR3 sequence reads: CASSPGTGYTGELFF. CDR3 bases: TGTGCCAGCAGCCCCGGGACAGGGTATACCGGGGAGCTGTTTTTT.

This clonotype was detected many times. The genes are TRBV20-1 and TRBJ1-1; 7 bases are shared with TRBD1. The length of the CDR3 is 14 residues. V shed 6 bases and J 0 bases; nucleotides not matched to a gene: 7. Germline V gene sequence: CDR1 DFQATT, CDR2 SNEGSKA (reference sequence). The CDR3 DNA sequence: TGCAGTGCCACCCGGGACAGCTTGAACACTGAAGCTTTCTTT. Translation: CSATRDSLNTEAFF.

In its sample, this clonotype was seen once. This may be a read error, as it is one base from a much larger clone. CDR3 protein: CASSPWERGGRRIGELFF. The CDR3 bases are TGTGCCAGCAGCCCCTGGGAGCGGGGGGGCCGGAGGATCGGGGAGCTGTTTTTT. The chain is built from TRBV11-2 and TRBJ2-2; 10 bases map to TRBD2. The germline V gene encodes CDR1 SGHAT and CDR2 FQNNGV. The CDR3 is 18 amino acids. V trimming: 5 bases; J trimming: 7 bases; junction bases outside the gene matches: 16.

The DNA of the CDR3 is TGTGCATACCGGGGCGGGCCCTACGAGCAGTACTTC. As protein: CAYRGGPYEQYF. The rearrangement uses TRBV5-4 and TRBJ2-7, with D perhaps assigned TRBD1 or TRBD2 (5 bases each). The length of the CDR3 is 12 residues. The germline V gene has CDR1 SGHNT and CDR2 YYREEE (reference sequence).

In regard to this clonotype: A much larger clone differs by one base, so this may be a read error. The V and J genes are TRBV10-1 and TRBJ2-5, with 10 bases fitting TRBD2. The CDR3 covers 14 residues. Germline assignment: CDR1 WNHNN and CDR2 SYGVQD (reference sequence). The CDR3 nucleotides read TGCGCCAGCAGCGACGCTAGCGGGGGAGAGACCAAGTACTTC. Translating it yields CASSDASGGETKYF.

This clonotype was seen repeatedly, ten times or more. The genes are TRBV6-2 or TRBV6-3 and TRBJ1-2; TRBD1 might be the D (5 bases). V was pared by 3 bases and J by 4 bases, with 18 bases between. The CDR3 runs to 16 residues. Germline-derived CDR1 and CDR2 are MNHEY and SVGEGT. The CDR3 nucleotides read TGTGCCAGCAGTTATGGCGGGGACCTGGCCTTCTATGGCTACACCTTC. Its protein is CASSYGGDLAFYGYTF.

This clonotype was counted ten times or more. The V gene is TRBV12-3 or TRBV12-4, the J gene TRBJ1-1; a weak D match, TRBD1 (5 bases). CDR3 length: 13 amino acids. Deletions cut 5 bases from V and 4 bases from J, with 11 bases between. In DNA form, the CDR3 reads TGTGCCAGCAGTCCAGGGTTGGCCACTGAAGCTTTCTTT. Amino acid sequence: CASSPGLATEAFF.

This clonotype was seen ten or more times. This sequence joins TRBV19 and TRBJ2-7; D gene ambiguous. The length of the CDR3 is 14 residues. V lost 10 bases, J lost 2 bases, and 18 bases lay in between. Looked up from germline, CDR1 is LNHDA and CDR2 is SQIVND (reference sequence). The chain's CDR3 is CATQPQATTYEQYF. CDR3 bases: TGTGCCACCCAGCCCCAAGCAACTACCTACGAGCAGTACTTC.

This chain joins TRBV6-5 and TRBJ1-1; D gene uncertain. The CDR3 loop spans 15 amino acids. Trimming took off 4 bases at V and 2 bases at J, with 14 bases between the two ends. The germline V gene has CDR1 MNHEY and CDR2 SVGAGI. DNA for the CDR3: TGTGCCAGCAGTTCCTACAAAAAGCCAAACACTGAAGCTTTCTTT. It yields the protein CASSSYKKPNTEAFF.

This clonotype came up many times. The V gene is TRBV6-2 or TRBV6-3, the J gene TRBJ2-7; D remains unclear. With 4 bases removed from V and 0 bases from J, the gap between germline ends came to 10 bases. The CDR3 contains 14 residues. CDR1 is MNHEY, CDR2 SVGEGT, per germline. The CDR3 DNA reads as TGTGCCAGCAGTTCAATCGTGAGCTCCTACGAGCAGTACTTC. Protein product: CASSSIVSSYEQYF.

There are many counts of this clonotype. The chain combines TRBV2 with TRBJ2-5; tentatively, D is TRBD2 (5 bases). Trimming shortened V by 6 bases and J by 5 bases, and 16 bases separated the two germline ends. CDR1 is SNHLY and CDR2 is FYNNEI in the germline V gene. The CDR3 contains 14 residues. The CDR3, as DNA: TGTGCCAGCAGAGCGGTGGGCCGAGGGGAGACCCAGTACTTC. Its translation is CASRAVGRGETQYF.

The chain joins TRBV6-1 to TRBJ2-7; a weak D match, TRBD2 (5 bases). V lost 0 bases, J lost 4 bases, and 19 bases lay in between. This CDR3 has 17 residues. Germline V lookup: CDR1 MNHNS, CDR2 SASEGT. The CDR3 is CASSEARLPQWGYEQYF. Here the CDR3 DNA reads TGTGCCAGCAGTGAAGCGCGACTACCTCAATGGGGATACGAGCAGTACTTC.